This T cell receptor (beta chain) was documented in a study of cytomegalovirus exposure and HLA in healthy donors. Whole-study context: Caucasian-associated ancestry cluster membership applied to 75% to 85% of approximately 400 genotyped donors. Whole-study findings and limits: Using the classifier, cytomegalovirus status was reportedly diagnosed with high specificity and sensitivity.

A note on this clone: Its antigen is undetermined.

Both 60 Vbeta primers and 13 Jbeta primers went into the PCR. Clones were sequenced by immunoSEQ multiplex PCR, and TCRdb holds only the in-frame ones, with some missing. The sample holds more than 75,000 clones; 70% to 85% are singletons and the top ten take 2.5%. Source material: PBMCs. The receptor was derived from a man younger than 40 in good health and CMV-seronegative.

CDR3 coding DNA: TGTGCCTGGAGCGGACAGATTAACTATGGCTACACCTTC. Protein sequence: CAWSGQINYGYTF. V usage is TRBV30 and J usage is TRBJ1-2, with a weak D call TRBD1 (6 bases). This CDR3 has 13 amino acids. Trimming shortened V by 3 bases and J by 1 base, and 9 bases separated the two germline ends. Germline V gene lookup returns CDR1 GTSNPN and CDR2 SVGIG (reference sequence).